These 5 T cell receptor beta chains share one sample of origin, sequenced in a study of CD8+CD57+ T cells in acquired aplastic anemia. TCR beta VDJ and CDR3 profiling used genomic DNA as template. In TCRdb, the reads were re-called with MiXCR into one record per CDR3 protein. The sample has approximately 270,000 distinct CDR3 sequences, approximately 57% seen once. Sequences were obtained from sorted CD4+, CD8+, or CD8+CD57+ T cells (not recorded which) from PBMCs. These receptors were obtained from a human donor with severe aplastic anemia or a healthy control (not recorded which).

This clonotype was picked up a small number of times. V usage is TRBV28 and J usage is TRBJ1-2; D perhaps matches TRBD1 (6 bases). The CDR3 is 17 residues long. The V gene's germline CDR1 is MDHEN and CDR2 SYDVKM. Trimming stripped 1 base from V and 2 bases from J, with 17 bases between. The CDR3 DNA sequence: TGTGCCAGCAGTTTATCTTGGGGGCTGGGGGAGAACTATGGCTACACCTTC. Its protein product is CASSLSWGLGENYGYTF.

This clonotype was counted ten times or more. The chain links TRBV13 to TRBJ1-5; 7 bases map to TRBD1. After removal of 5 bases from V and 1 base from J, the junction contained 11 bases not matched to a gene. This CDR3 has 17 residues. From germline, CDR1 is PRHDT and CDR2 FYEKMQ (reference sequence). The DNA for the CDR3 is TGTGCCAGCAGCCGGAATAGTGACAGGGAGAGCAATCAGCCCCAGCATTTT. As protein: CASSRNSDRESNQPQHF.

Comment on this clonotype: With a much larger clone just one base away, this may be a read error. This chain links TRBV4-1 with TRBJ1-4; weak D call: TRBD1 (6 bases). CDR3 length: 14 amino acids. Germline CDR1 and CDR2: MGHRA and YSYEKL. The CDR3 here is CASSQGGGGENLFF. The DNA for the CDR3 is TGCGCCAGCAGCCAAGGAGGGGGTGGTGAAAACCTGTTTTTT.

This clonotype was seen more than once but under ten times. This chain connects TRBV20-1 to TRBJ2-1; D may be TRBD2 (5 bases). Trimming left V 4 bases short and J 0 bases short, with 10 bases between. CDR3 length equals 14 residues. Germline CDR1 reads DFQATT; CDR2 reads SNEGSKA (reference sequence). CDR3 amino acids: CSAKLGLSYNEQFF. In DNA, the CDR3 is TGCAGTGCTAAACTAGGACTCTCCTACAATGAGCAGTTCTTC.

This chain links TRBV10-2 with TRBJ2-3; TRBD2 aligns across 9 bases. This CDR3 is 15 amino acids long. CDR1 is WSHSY and CDR2 is SAAADI in the germline V gene. Germline trimming cut 7 bases from V and 2 bases from J; bases unmatched to any gene: 7. The CDR3 nucleotides are TGCGCCAGCACCCAGGGACTAGCCGACACAGATACGCAGTATTTT. This codes for CASTQGLADTDTQYF.